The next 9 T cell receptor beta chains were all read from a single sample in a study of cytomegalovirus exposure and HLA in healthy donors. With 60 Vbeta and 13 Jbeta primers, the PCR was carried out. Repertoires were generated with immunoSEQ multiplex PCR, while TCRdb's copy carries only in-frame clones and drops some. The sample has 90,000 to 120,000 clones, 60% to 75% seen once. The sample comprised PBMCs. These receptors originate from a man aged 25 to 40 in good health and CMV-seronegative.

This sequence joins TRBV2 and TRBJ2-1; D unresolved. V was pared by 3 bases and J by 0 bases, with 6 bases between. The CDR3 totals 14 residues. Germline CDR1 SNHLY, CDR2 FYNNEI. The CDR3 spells CASSEASSYNEQFF. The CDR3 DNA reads TGTGCCAGCAGTGAGGCAAGCTCCTACAATGAGCAGTTCTTC.

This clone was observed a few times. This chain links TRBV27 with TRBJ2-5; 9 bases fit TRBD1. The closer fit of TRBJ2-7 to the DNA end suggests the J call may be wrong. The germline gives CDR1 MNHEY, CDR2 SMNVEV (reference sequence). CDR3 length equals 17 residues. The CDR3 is CASSRQSPGTGPYEQYF. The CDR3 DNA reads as TGTGCCAGCAGTCGCCAGAGTCCCGGGACAGGGCCCTACGAGCAGTACTTC.

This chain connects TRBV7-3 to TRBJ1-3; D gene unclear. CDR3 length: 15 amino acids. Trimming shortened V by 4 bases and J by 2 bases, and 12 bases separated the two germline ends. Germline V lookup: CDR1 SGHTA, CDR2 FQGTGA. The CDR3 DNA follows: TGTGCCAGCAGCTCCTCCGGAGGGACTGGAAACACCATATATTTT. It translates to CASSSSGGTGNTIYF.

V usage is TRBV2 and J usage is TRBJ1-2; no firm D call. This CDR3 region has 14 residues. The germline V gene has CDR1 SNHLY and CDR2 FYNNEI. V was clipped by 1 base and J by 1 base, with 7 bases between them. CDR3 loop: CASSEERFNYGYTF. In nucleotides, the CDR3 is TGTGCCAGCAGTGAAGAACGGTTTAACTATGGCTACACCTTC.

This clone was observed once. CDR3 coding DNA: TGCGCCAGCAGCTTGGAGAGAAACACTGAAGCTTTCTTT. This gives the protein CASSLERNTEAFF. This chain connects TRBV5-1 to TRBJ1-1; D is uncertain. The CDR3 is 13 amino acids. Germline values: CDR1 SGHRS, CDR2 YFSETQ. Trimming took 0 bases from V and 2 from J, leaving 5 bases between them.

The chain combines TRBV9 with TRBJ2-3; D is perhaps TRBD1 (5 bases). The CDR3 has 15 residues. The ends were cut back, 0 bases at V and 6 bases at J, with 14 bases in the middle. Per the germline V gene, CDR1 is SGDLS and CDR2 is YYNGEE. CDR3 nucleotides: TGTGCCAGCAGCGTAGGATTCGGCAGGGCGGATACGCAGTATTTT. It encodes CASSVGFGRADTQYF. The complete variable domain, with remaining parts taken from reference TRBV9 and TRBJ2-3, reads DSGVTQTPKHLITATGQRVTLRCSPRSGDLSVYWYQQSLDQGLQFLIQYYNGEERAKGNILERFSAQQFPDLHSELNLSSLELGDSALYFCASSVGFGRADTQYFGPGTRLTVL.

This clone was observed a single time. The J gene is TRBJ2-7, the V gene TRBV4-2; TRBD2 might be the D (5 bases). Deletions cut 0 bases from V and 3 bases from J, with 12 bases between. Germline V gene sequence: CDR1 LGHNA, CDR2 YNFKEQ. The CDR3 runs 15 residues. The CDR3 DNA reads TGTGCCAGCAGCCAAGATCGTGTGACTAACTACGAGCAGTACTTC. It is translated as CASSQDRVTNYEQYF.

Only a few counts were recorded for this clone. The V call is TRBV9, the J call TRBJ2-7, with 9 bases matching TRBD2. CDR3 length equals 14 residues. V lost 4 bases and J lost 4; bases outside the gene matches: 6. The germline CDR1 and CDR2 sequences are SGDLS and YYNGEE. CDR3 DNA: TGTGCCAGCAGCCGGGGACTAGCTAGTTACGAGCAGTACTTC. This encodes CASSRGLASYEQYF. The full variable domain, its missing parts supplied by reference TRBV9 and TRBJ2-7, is DSGVTQTPKHLITATGQRVTLRCSPRSGDLSVYWYQQSLDQGLQFLIQYYNGEERAKGNILERFSAQQFPDLHSELNLSSLELGDSALYFCASSRGLASYEQYFGPGTRLTVT.

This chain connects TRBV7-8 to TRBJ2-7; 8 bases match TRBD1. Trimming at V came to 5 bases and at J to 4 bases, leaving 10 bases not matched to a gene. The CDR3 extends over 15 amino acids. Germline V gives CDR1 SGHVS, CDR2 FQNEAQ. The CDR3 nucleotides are TGTGCCAGCAGCACCGGACAGGGAGGCGTGTACGAGCAGTACTTC. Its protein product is CASSTGQGGVYEQYF.